Reported below is one TCR beta chain. Its antigen remains undetermined. Base-call qualities are not available, and no considerably larger clone is one nucleotide away. The entry originates in a study of T cells after yellow fever vaccination (dated by TCRdb to about 2019). With regard to the full study: Libraries from fractions with low cell numbers were prepared with the SMART-Seq v4 Ultra Low Input RNA kit. To track T-cell clones before and after primary and booster YFV17D yellow fever vaccination, bulk TCR alpha and beta repertoires were sequenced longitudinally. Two healthy male donors, one aged 18 to 30 and one aged 30 to 40 years, were included in the cohort. Blood was drawn at multiple timepoints before and after primary and secondary immunization, with bulk PBMC replicates and cell subsets isolated.

Synthesis of TCR cDNA relied on 5'RACE template switching, a step that introduced a universal primer site along with unique molecular identifiers. cDNA synthesis was primed from both the TCR alpha and TCR beta constant segments. Two PCR steps were used to amplify libraries, with sample barcodes and sequencing adapters being added in the second step. Sequencing of libraries was done on Illumina HiSeq 2500 (2x100 bp) or NovaSeq (2x150 bp). The source study handled its data this way. MIGEC handled demultiplexing of reads and collapsing into UMI consensus sequences, while MiXCR performed V(D)J alignment. Vaccine-responding clonotypes were identified with edgeR using replicate PBMC samples, with FDR below 0.01 and a log2 fold change above 5 up to day 15 being required. Bulk clonotypes were assigned CD4 or CD8 identity according to which sequenced CD4 or CD8 repertoire held them at higher abundance. Using fastp at Q25 and MiXCR, TCRdb reprocessed the public reads and kept productive beta chains. CDR3 protein duplicates are merged, each entry listing the most common genes and DNA. The V and J calls were determined by TCRdb, not by the authors. The table for this sample lists about 360,000 distinct CDR3 sequences; approximately 6% of them were counted only once. Over 14% of the sample comes from the top ten.

The CDR3 has 16 amino acids, counting the end cysteine and phenylalanine. Only the CDR3 DNA is retained, 48 bases long and in frame from the first base. In the germline V gene, CDR1 corresponds to LGHNA and CDR2 to YSLEER. V is reduced by 0 bases and J by 4 bases, leaving a spacing of 14 bases between them. What the treatment or condition label conveys for this sample: live attenuated yellow fever vaccine strain. At each blood-draw timepoint, two biological replicates of bulk PBMCs were collected. A standard Ficoll-Paque protocol was used to isolate PBMCs from peripheral blood. TriZol was used to extract RNA from bulk PBMCs, CD4 and CD8 fractions, and dextramer-positive and dextramer-negative fractions. The investigation overall reported the following: Because only a couple of donors were included in the study, the extent to which the findings can be generalized is limited. A small share of clonotypes occurred in both CD4 and CD8 compartments, likely arising from convergent recombination. Compared with the primary T-cell response, the secondary T-cell response was faster but weaker, reaching its peak on day 5 rather than on day 15. Computational filtering was needed because FACS-sorted repertoires could contain abundant contaminating clonotypes from the bulk population. After the booster, most of the clones that had expanded following primary vaccination were detected again (just under 97% of CD4 and roughly 90% of CD8), which suggests that memory was broadly maintained.

This clonotype was sampled from a man aged 25 to 40 who received the YFV17D yellow fever vaccine. The chain is encoded by TRBV4-3 joined to TRBJ2-3; the D gene cannot be resolved beyond TRBD1 or TRBD2, each matching 6 bases. The specimen comprised PBMCs, sampled 5 days after the yellow fever booster vaccination. CDR3 sequence: CASSQDKGGWPDTQYF. In nucleotide form, the sequence is TGCGCCAGCAGCCAAGATAAGGGGGGCTGGCCAGATACGCAGTATTTT.